This TCR beta chain appears in the sequencing data of a study of blood T cell repertoires in COVID-19. The CDR3 is made up of 14 amino acids. Trimming left V 4 bases short and J 4 bases short, with 13 bases between. Germline values: CDR1 MNHEY, CDR2 SVGAGI. TCRdb keeps only in-frame clones here, not all; method: immunoSEQ multiplex PCR. The table has a few hundred thousand clones, about nine tenths seen once. The sequence came from a young woman with COVID-19, enrolled during active disease. The chain carries TRBV6-5 and TRBJ1-1; D is perhaps TRBD1 (5 bases). The sequenced material came from peripheral blood. CDR3 loop: CASSSHHGGTEAFF. In nucleotides, the CDR3 is TGTGCCAGCAGTTCCCATCACGGGGGCACTGAAGCTTTCTTT.